Presented here are 22 T cell receptor beta chains from one specimen sequenced in a study of low-dose radiotherapy and immunotherapy resistance in tumors. As for time point: before trial treatment. Gene-specific TRAV and TRBV primers were used for first-strand cDNA, covering alpha and beta chains. A constant-region primer paired with the V-primer adapter amplified TCRs over around 18 PCR cycles. TCRdb reanalysed the reads using MiXCR and keeps one entry per CDR3 protein. The data contain fewer than 90,000 distinct CDR3 sequences, about 19% of them seen just once; the ten biggest clones take up over 4.5%. Specimen: PBMCs, collected before treatment. These receptors originate from a male donor with prostate cancer.

This clonotype was seen ten or more times. The V and J genes are TRBV3-1 and TRBJ2-1; no reliable D call. Per the germline V gene, CDR1 is LGHDT and CDR2 is YNNKEL (reference sequence). V shed 1 base and J shed 11 bases, with 9 bases lying between them. This CDR3 is built from 12 residues. As DNA, the CDR3 is TGTGCCAGCAGCCAAGCCGACGGGCAGCAGTTCTTC. This codes for CASSQADGQQFF.

This clonotype has at least ten counts. The chain recombines TRBV19 with TRBJ2-5, with TRBD1 matching over 10 bases. The germline V gene has CDR1 LNHDA and CDR2 SQIVND (reference sequence). The ends lost 7 bases at V and 4 bases at J; junction bases unmatched: 9. CDR3 size: 15 residues. The CDR3 bases are TGTGCCAGTACCCCGGGACAGGGGAATTCAGAGACCCAGTACTTC. Its translation: CASTPGQGNSETQYF.

The chain links TRBV11-2 to TRBJ2-3; perhaps TRBD1 as D (5 bases). The CDR3 is 13 amino acids. V lost 2 bases, J lost 8 bases, and 11 bases lay in between. Per the germline V gene, CDR1 is SGHAT and CDR2 is FQNNGV. CDR3 sequence: CASSLSLQGTQYF. The CDR3 DNA follows: TGTGCCAGCAGCTTAAGTCTGCAGGGTACGCAGTATTTT.

This clonotype came up many times. The V and J genes are TRBV29-1 and TRBJ2-1; possible D gene TRBD1, 6 bases. Trimming removed 4 bases at V and 6 bases at J, with 13 bases between. CDR3 size: 13 residues. Germline V lookup: CDR1 SQVTM, CDR2 ANQGSEA. The CDR3 region is CSVGGRAGNEQFF. As DNA, the CDR3 is TGCAGCGTTGGGGGGCGGGCGGGCAATGAGCAGTTCTTC.

The chain links TRBV6-1 to TRBJ2-1, with TRBD2 identical over 7 bases. The trim removed 5 bases at V and 11 bases at J, leaving 15 bases unmatched. Germline V gives CDR1 MNHNS, CDR2 SASEGT. The CDR3 sequence is 15 residues long. This chain's CDR3 is CASSTGTNSNEQQFF. CDR3 coding DNA: TGTGCCAGCAGTACCGGGACTAATTCCAATGAGCAGCAGTTCTTC.

The table lists this clonotype with many counts. The rearrangement links TRBV6-6 to TRBJ2-5; TRBD2 matches 14 bases. V shed 2 bases and J 5 bases; nucleotides not matched to a gene: 7. CDR1 and CDR2 (germline): MNHNY, SVGAGI (reference sequence). The CDR3 has 17 residues. The CDR3 region is CASSYPTSGGALETQYF. The CDR3 DNA reads as TGTGCCAGCAGTTACCCGACTAGCGGGGGGGCCTTGGAGACCCAGTACTTC.

This clonotype was found many times. The DNA of the CDR3 is TGCAGTGCCCGTAGGGGGCCCAGGGTTATAGAGACCCAGTACTTC. Translating it yields CSARRGPRVIETQYF. This sequence joins TRBV20-1 and TRBJ2-5, with 7 bases aligning to TRBD1. Germline V gene lookup returns CDR1 DFQATT and CDR2 SNEGSKA (reference sequence). V shed 6 bases and J 4 bases; nucleotides not matched to a gene: 14. This CDR3 is 15 amino acids long.

This clonotype was counted many times. The chain uses TRBV5-5 and TRBJ1-5; 8 bases align to TRBD1. J lost 2 bases, V lost 2 bases, and 3 bases had no gene match. CDR1 is SGHKS and CDR2 is YYEKEE in the germline V gene (reference sequence). This CDR3 spans 15 amino acids. In nucleotides, the CDR3 is TGTGCCAGCAGCTTCACAGGGGGAGGCAATCAGCCCCAGCATTTT. This translates into CASSFTGGGNQPQHF.

This clonotype was seen at least ten times. The V call is TRBV4-3, the J call TRBJ2-3; 11 nucleotides align to TRBD2. V was pared by 3 bases and J by 5 bases, with 10 bases of the junction left unmatched. Germline assignment: CDR1 LGHNA and CDR2 YSLEER. The CDR3 runs to 17 residues. The CDR3 sequence: CASSQGYSGGALDTQYF. CDR3 bases: TGCGCCAGCAGCCAGGGGTATAGCGGGGGGGCGTTAGATACGCAGTATTTT.

Only a few counts were recorded for this clonotype. The J gene is TRBJ2-2, the V gene TRBV7-3; tentatively, D is TRBD1 (6 bases). Per germline, CDR1 SGHTA and CDR2 FQGTGA. Trimming shortened V by 4 bases and J by 1 base, and 13 bases separated the two germline ends. The CDR3 covers 16 residues. CDR3 DNA: TGTGCCAGCAGCTCAACCTCGGACAGGAACACCGGGGAGCTGTTTTTT. Amino acids: CASSSTSDRNTGELFF.

Ten or more counts support this clonotype. The CDR3 loop reads CSAKPIRPAGTGELFF. CDR3 in DNA: TGCAGTGCTAAGCCTATCAGACCTGCGGGCACCGGGGAGCTGTTTTTT. The J gene is TRBJ2-2, the V gene TRBV20-1; D perhaps matches TRBD2 (5 bases). The ends were cut back, 4 bases at V and 4 bases at J, with 19 bases in the middle. Germline lookup yields CDR1 DFQATT and CDR2 SNEGSKA (reference sequence). The CDR3 sequence is 16 residues long.

This clonotype has at least ten counts. This chain connects TRBV7-8 to TRBJ1-4; a possible D gene is TRBD1 (5 bases). Germline loops: CDR1 SGHVS, CDR2 FQNEAQ. This CDR3 is 15 amino acids long. The V gene lost 0 bases and the J gene lost 4 bases, with 9 bases spanning the gap. The CDR3: CASSLARQINEKLFF. CDR3 DNA: TGTGCCAGCAGCTTAGCGAGACAGATTAATGAAAAACTGTTTTTT.

This clonotype was recorded many times. The rearrangement links TRBV7-2 to TRBJ2-1; D is perhaps TRBD2 (5 bases). Germline V lookup: CDR1 SGHTA, CDR2 FQGNSA. The CDR3 totals 16 residues. Between the trimmed V and J ends, which lost 0 bases and 9 bases, there was a span of 18 bases. As DNA, the CDR3 is TGTGCCAGCAGCTTAGCGGGAAGCGGCCCCCTGGGTGAGCAGTTCTTC. It encodes CASSLAGSGPLGEQFF. The whole variable domain, remainder taken from reference TRBV7-2 and TRBJ2-1, is GAGVSQSPSNKVTEKGKDVELRCDPISGHTALYWYRQSLGQGLEFLIYFQGNSAPDKSGLPSDRFSAERTGGSVSTLTIQRTQQEDSAVYLCASSLAGSGPLGEQFFGPGTRLTVL.

This clonotype came up many times. The junction differs from germline at one of its ends, possibly a read error. The chain is built from TRBV27 and TRBJ2-5, with 10 bases identical to TRBD1. CDR1 is MNHEY and CDR2 is SMNVEV in the germline V gene (reference sequence). The CDR3 runs 14 residues. The CDR3 spells CASSEWDRGETHYF. In nucleotides, the CDR3 is TGTGCCAGCAGTGAGTGGGACAGGGGAGAGACCCATTACTTC.

Ten or more counts support this clonotype. The chain combines TRBV28 with TRBJ2-7, with a tentative D call TRBD2 (9 bases). CDR1 is MDHEN and CDR2 is SYDVKM in the germline V gene. The CDR3 contains 17 residues. V lost 6 bases, J lost 0 bases, and 21 bases lay in between. CDR3: CASRLRQGTSRSYEQYF. The DNA for the CDR3 is TGTGCCAGCAGACTTAGACAGGGGACTAGCCGCTCCTACGAGCAGTACTTC.

Details on this clonotype: A read error is possible here, since a much larger clone lies one base away. This chain uses TRBV30 with TRBJ1-2; 8 bases align to TRBD1. Germline V gene data show CDR1 as GTSNPN and CDR2 as SVGIG (reference sequence). The CDR3 is 13 residues long. The CDR3 DNA is TGTTCCTGGAGTCCACAGGGGGAAGTTGGCTACACCTTC. This translates into CSWSPQGEVGYTF. The whole variable domain, remainder taken from reference TRBV30 and TRBJ1-2, is SQTIHQWPATLVQPVGSPLSLECTVEGTSNPNLYWYRQAAGRGLQLLFYSVGIGQISSEVPQNLSASRPQDRQFILSSKKLLLSDSGFYLCSWSPQGEVGYTFGSGTRLTVV.

In this sample, this clonotype turned up many times. This chain uses TRBV7-9 with TRBJ2-3, with D unresolved. Germline V gene lookup returns CDR1 SEHNR and CDR2 FQNEAQ (reference sequence). The V and J ends lost 5 bases and 6 bases respectively, with 12 bases between them. The CDR3 is 13 amino acids. CDR3 residues: CASSLPAVDTQYF. The CDR3 DNA follows: TGTGCCAGCAGCCTCCCAGCCGTTGATACGCAGTATTTT.

This clonotype was detected ten times or more. The V call is TRBV14, the J call TRBJ2-1; D might be TRBD1 or TRBD2, each matching 5 bases. The V end lost 2 bases, the J end lost 5 bases, and 25 bases lay between the germline ends. From germline, CDR1 is SGHDN and CDR2 FVKESK. The length of the CDR3 is 19 residues. CDR3: CASSQTGTFTHPLDNEQFF. CDR3 nucleotides: TGTGCCAGCAGCCAAACCGGGACCTTCACCCACCCCTTAGACAATGAGCAGTTCTTC.

This clonotype was counted many times. This chain joins TRBV30 and TRBJ2-6; D unresolved. The CDR3 has 14 amino acids. The germline CDR1 and CDR2 sequences are GTSNPN and SVGIG (reference sequence). Trimming left V 2 bases short and J 3 bases short, with 8 bases between. The CDR3 region is CAWSLAFGANVLTF. The DNA of the CDR3 is TGTGCCTGGAGTTTGGCTTTTGGGGCCAACGTCCTGACTTTC.

There are many counts of this clonotype. The chain links TRBV3-1 to TRBJ2-7; 8 nucleotides match TRBD1. Trimming at V came to 6 bases and at J to 6 bases, leaving 13 bases not matched to a gene. Germline V gene lookup returns CDR1 LGHDT and CDR2 YNNKEL (reference sequence). The CDR3 runs to 15 residues. This chain's CDR3 is CASRDGQGKFREQYF. In nucleotides, the CDR3 is TGTGCCAGCAGAGACGGACAGGGAAAGTTTCGCGAGCAGTACTTC.

This clonotype was counted many times. At one end the junction does not follow the germline gene, possibly because of a read error. The chain carries TRBV5-1 and TRBJ2-4, with D unclear. The CDR3 spans 13 residues. Germline CDR1 SGHRS, CDR2 YFSETQ. The CDR3 DNA is TGTGCCAGCAGCTTGGCACACGTGGGCATTCAGTACTTC. Translating gives CASSLAHVGIQYF. Variable domain in full (rest from reference TRBV5-1 and TRBJ2-4): KAGVTQTPRYLIKTRGQQVTLSCSPISGHRSVSWYQQTPGQGLQFLFEYFSETQRNKGNFPGRFSGRQFSNSRSEMNVSTLELGDSALYLCASSLAHVGIQYFGAGTRLSVL.

Ten or more counts support this clonotype. This chain uses TRBV30 with TRBJ2-2, with no clear D. The germline V and J ends were trimmed by 0 bases and 6 bases, with 14 bases remaining between them. CDR1 and CDR2 from the germline V gene are GTSNPN and SVGIG (reference sequence). The CDR3 consists of 15 residues. The CDR3 loop is CAWSVRVRVAGELFF. CDR3 sequence (DNA): TGTGCCTGGAGTGTACGGGTACGGGTTGCCGGGGAGCTGTTTTTT.